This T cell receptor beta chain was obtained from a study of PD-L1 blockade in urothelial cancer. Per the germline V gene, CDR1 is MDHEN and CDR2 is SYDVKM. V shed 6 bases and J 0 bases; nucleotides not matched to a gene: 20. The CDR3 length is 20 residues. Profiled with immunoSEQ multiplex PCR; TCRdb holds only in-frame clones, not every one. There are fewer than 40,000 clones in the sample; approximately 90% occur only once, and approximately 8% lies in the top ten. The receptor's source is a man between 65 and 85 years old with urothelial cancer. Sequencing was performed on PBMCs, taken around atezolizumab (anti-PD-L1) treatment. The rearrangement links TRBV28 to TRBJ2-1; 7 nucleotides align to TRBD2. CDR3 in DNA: TGTGCCAGCAGCCCGATTAAGAGGAGCGGGATCCTAAGCTCCTACAATGAGCAGTTCTTC. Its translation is CASSPIKRSGILSSYNEQFF.